The next 30 T cell receptor beta chains were all read from a single sample in a study of Ad26.COV2.S vaccination and SARS-CoV-2 variants. Clones were sequenced by immunoSEQ multiplex PCR, and TCRdb holds only the in-frame ones, with some missing. This sample yields fewer than 500,000 clones, of which 75% to 90% are seen a single time; approximately 2.5% belongs to the top ten. Treatment here: around 19 received Ad26.COV2.S at low or high dose, single or two shots; about 5 received placebo; per-sample allocation not given. At day 63 after the first vaccine or placebo injection, samples were drawn. The specimen comprised peripheral blood, sampled in a trial of Ad26.COV2.S vaccine versus placebo. All receptors derive from a person between 18 and 60 years old who received the Ad26.COV2.S COVID-19 vaccine or a placebo.

The J gene is TRBJ2-3, the V gene TRBV7-3, with TRBD2 matching 8 bases. CDR3 length: 14 residues. Unmatched junction bases numbered 9, after V lost 5 bases and J lost 8 bases. Per the germline V gene, CDR1 is SGHTA and CDR2 is FQGTGA. As DNA, the CDR3 is TGTGCCAGCAGCCCCCCGGGGCTAGCGGGTACGCAGTATTTT. Protein sequence: CASSPPGLAGTQYF.

The chain joins TRBV14 to TRBJ2-7, with D perhaps TRBD1 (5 bases). Deletions cut 0 bases from V and 5 bases from J, with 14 bases between. In germline, CDR1 is SGHDN, CDR2 FVKESK. The CDR3 is made up of 15 amino acids. The chain's CDR3 is CASSQDWGTVHEQYF. The CDR3 bases are TGTGCCAGCAGCCAAGATTGGGGCACCGTTCACGAGCAGTACTTC.

The chain recombines TRBV28 with TRBJ1-5, with D unresolved. Trimming pared 2 bases from V and 4 bases from J, leaving 6 bases between. In germline, CDR1 is MDHEN, CDR2 SYDVKM. CDR3 size: 13 residues. Written as DNA, the CDR3 is TGTGCCAGCAGTTTAGTAGCTAATCAGCCCCAGCATTTT. Its translation: CASSLVANQPQHF.

This chain uses TRBV5-1 with TRBJ1-3, with D unresolved. Germline V gives CDR1 SGHRS, CDR2 YFSETQ. V lost 1 base to trimming and J lost 0 bases, with 14 bases between them. This CDR3 has 17 residues. CDR3 sequence (DNA): TGCGCCAGCAGCTTGCAATCAGCGGTAGGCTCTGGAAACACCATATATTTT. It is translated as CASSLQSAVGSGNTIYF.

The chain has TRBV9 and TRBJ1-4, with D hard to call. The germline V gene encodes CDR1 SGDLS and CDR2 YYNGEE. Trimming removed 3 bases at V and 5 bases at J, with 11 bases between. CDR3 length: 14 residues. This CDR3 reads CASSEGARNEKLFF. For the CDR3, the DNA is TGTGCCAGCAGCGAGGGAGCAAGAAATGAAAAACTGTTTTTT.

The V and J genes are TRBV6-2 or TRBV6-3 and TRBJ2-3, with 12 bases identical to TRBD2. CDR1 and CDR2 (germline): MNHEY, SVGEGT. V shed 2 bases and J 2 bases; nucleotides not matched to a gene: 11. There are 19 residues in the CDR3. In nucleotides, the CDR3 is TGTGCCAGCAGTTACGGCAGGGCGCTAGCGGGAGGGATCACAGATACGCAGTATTTT. It codes for CASSYGRALAGGITDTQYF.

This clone was picked up a small number of times. This chain joins TRBV4-1 and TRBJ2-1; 15 bases are shared with TRBD2. This CDR3 region has 17 residues. V shed 3 bases, J shed 7 bases, and the junction held 7 bases outside the gene matches. In germline, CDR1 is MGHRA, CDR2 YSYEKL. This CDR3 is CASSQTFGLAGGNEQFF. The CDR3 region has the DNA TGCGCCAGCAGCCAGACCTTCGGACTAGCGGGAGGGAATGAGCAGTTCTTC.

The gene calls are TRBV28 and TRBJ1-6, with 8 positions matching TRBD1. This CDR3 is 19 amino acids long. Germline values: CDR1 MDHEN, CDR2 SYDVKM. V lost 3 bases and J lost 0; bases outside the gene matches: 10. The CDR3 DNA sequence: TGTGCCAGCAGTTTCCACAGGGGGTCAGAGAGCTCCTATAATTCACCCCTCCACTTT. Translating it yields CASSFHRGSESSYNSPLHF.

V usage is TRBV5-1 and J usage is TRBJ1-3; D gene unclear. The CDR3 consists of 15 residues. Germline V gives CDR1 SGHRS, CDR2 YFSETQ. V dropped 4 bases and J dropped 8 bases, with 19 bases sitting between them. CDR3 in DNA: TGCGCCAGCAGCCTCCTGCCTACCGGGTTCTACACCATATATTTT. It specifies CASSLLPTGFYTIYF.

The J gene is TRBJ2-3, the V gene TRBV24-1, with TRBD2 matching over 10 bases. This CDR3 contains 14 residues. Germline CDR1 KGHDR, CDR2 SFDVKD. V lost 7 bases, J lost 4 bases, and 4 bases stayed unmatched. As DNA, the CDR3 is TGTGCCACCAGCGGACTAGCGGCGGCAGATACGCAGTATTTT. It yields the protein CATSGLAAADTQYF.

The chain links TRBV11-3 to TRBJ2-5; no reliable D call. Germline CDR1 SGHNT, CDR2 YENEEA. This CDR3 comprises 14 residues. V lost 2 bases and J 4 bases, leaving 11 bases between the germline ends. This chain's CDR3 is CASSLTPYGETQYF. CDR3 bases: TGTGCCAGCAGCTTAACCCCGTATGGAGAGACCCAGTACTTC.

The chain has TRBV11-2 and TRBJ2-5; tentative D call: TRBD1 (6 bases). V shed 5 bases and J shed 5 bases, with 24 bases lying between them. This CDR3 is 17 amino acids long. Germline CDR1 and CDR2: SGHAT and FQNNGV. CDR3: CASSETSPLGGMETQYF. The CDR3 coding sequence is TGTGCCAGCAGCGAGACCTCTCCCTTAGGGGGTATGGAGACCCAGTACTTC.

This clone showed up just once. The chain has TRBV29-1 and TRBJ2-1; 9 nucleotides line up with TRBD2. Germline CDR1 and CDR2: SQVTM and ANQGSEA. This CDR3 contains 13 residues. With V trimmed by 3 bases and J by 8 bases, 5 bases remained unmatched. For the CDR3, the DNA is TGCAGCGTTGATAGCGGGAGTTTCGATGAGCAGTTCTTC. Protein sequence: CSVDSGSFDEQFF.

The CDR3 here is CAISVGGKTDTQYF. Here the CDR3 DNA reads TGTGCCATCAGTGTAGGGGGGAAAACAGATACGCAGTATTTT. The chain links TRBV10-3 to TRBJ2-3; TRBD1 or TRBD2 may be the D gene (6 bases each). Trimming took off 4 bases at V and 3 bases at J, with 11 bases between the two ends. Per germline, CDR1 ENHRY and CDR2 SYGVKD. The CDR3 has 14 amino acids.

The chain links TRBV7-9 to TRBJ2-5, with D maybe TRBD2 (6 bases). Germline-derived CDR1 and CDR2 are SEHNR and FQNEAQ (reference sequence). The CDR3 sequence is 11 residues long. The V gene lost 3 bases and the J gene lost 7 bases, with 6 bases spanning the gap. DNA for the CDR3: TGTGCCAGCAGCTTCGGGGGGACCCAGTACTTC. It encodes CASSFGGTQYF.

On this clone: Other nucleotide sequences from this sample produce the same CDR3. The chain is built from TRBV28 and TRBJ1-5; D not certain. Trimming pared 6 bases from V and 0 bases from J, leaving 3 bases between. This CDR3 has 12 residues. Germline V gene sequence: CDR1 MDHEN, CDR2 SYDVKM. As DNA, the CDR3 is TGTGCCAGCAGGGGTAGCAATCAGCCCCAGCATTTT. Amino acid sequence: CASRGSNQPQHF.

The rearrangement joins TRBV28 to TRBJ2-3, with unresolved D. Germline loops: CDR1 MDHEN, CDR2 SYDVKM. CDR3 length: 15 amino acids. V lost 5 bases to trimming and J lost 4 bases, with 16 bases between them. CDR3 sequence reads: CASSTGRGYSDTQYF. The CDR3, as DNA: TGTGCCAGCAGTACTGGACGCGGCTACTCAGATACGCAGTATTTT.

This rearrangement joins TRBV4-1 to TRBJ1-2, with a weak D call TRBD1 (5 bases). Germline CDR1 and CDR2: MGHRA and YSYEKL. V lost 1 base and J lost 4, with 13 bases in between. The CDR3 spans 15 residues. The chain's CDR3 is CASSQAGQGRYGYTF. In DNA form, the CDR3 reads TGCGCCAGCAGCCAAGCCGGGCAGGGACGCTATGGCTACACCTTC.

Written as DNA, the CDR3 is TGTGCCAGCAGTTACCGCGGAAACACCGGGGAGCTGTTTTTT. It translates to CASSYRGNTGELFF. The chain couples TRBV6-5 to TRBJ2-2; D gene uncertain. V was pared by 2 bases and J by 2 bases, with 6 bases between. The CDR3 extends over 14 amino acids. Germline V gene sequence: CDR1 MNHEY, CDR2 SVGAGI.

This sequence joins TRBV27 and TRBJ2-1; D is unclear. Trimming stripped 0 bases from V and 4 bases from J, with 7 bases between. CDR1 and CDR2 from the germline V gene are MNHEY and SMNVEV (reference sequence). This CDR3 comprises 14 residues. The CDR3 nucleotides are TGTGCCAGCAGTTTATCGGGCTATTACAATGAGCAGTTCTTC. This sequence encodes CASSLSGYYNEQFF.

J is TRBJ1-1 and V is TRBV23-1, with a tentative D call TRBD1 (5 bases). TRBV23-1 is an ORF, and what it does is uncertain. The CDR3 runs to 15 residues. The germline V and J ends were trimmed by 11 bases and 1 base, with 20 bases remaining between them. The DNA for the CDR3 is TGCGCCCGGCCCGAGGGCTCAGGGACGAACACTGAAGCTTTCTTT. It encodes CARPEGSGTNTEAFF.

The V gene is TRBV5-8, the J gene TRBJ1-4; D gene uncertain. Germline V CDR1 and CDR2: SGHTS, YDEGEE. The CDR3 is made up of 16 amino acids. The V and J ends lost 0 bases and 5 bases respectively, with 14 bases between them. CDR3 residues: CASSLEPAALNEKLFF. In DNA form, the CDR3 reads TGTGCCAGCAGCTTGGAGCCGGCAGCACTAAATGAAAAACTGTTTTTT.

This chain connects TRBV5-5 to TRBJ1-4, with a possible D match to TRBD1 (5 bases). Trimming took off 2 bases at V and 6 bases at J, with 14 bases between the two ends. This CDR3 spans 15 amino acids. Germline CDR1 is SGHKS and CDR2 is YYEKEE (reference sequence). The CDR3 here is CASSLVGRVHEKLFF. The CDR3 nucleotides are TGTGCCAGCAGCTTAGTTGGCAGGGTCCATGAAAAACTGTTTTTT.

Comments on this clone: Other DNA sequences in this specimen translate into the identical CDR3. The rearrangement joins TRBV29-1 to TRBJ2-3; no definite D call. Germline CDR1 SQVTM, CDR2 ANQGSEA. CDR3 size: 10 residues. Deletions cut 3 bases from V and 2 bases from J, with 0 bases between. CDR3 sequence: CSVDTDTQYF. The CDR3 DNA follows: TGCAGCGTTGACACAGATACGCAGTATTTT.

The V gene is TRBV6-5, the J gene TRBJ1-2, with a possible D match to TRBD1 (6 bases). CDR3 length: 14 amino acids. Trimming pared 2 bases from V and 4 bases from J, leaving 11 bases between. The V gene's germline CDR1 is MNHEY and CDR2 SVGAGI. The CDR3 DNA sequence: TGTGCCAGCAGTTACGTCGGCAGGGGCTATGGCTACACCTTC. It yields the protein CASSYVGRGYGYTF.

This clone was seen a few times. The V and J genes are TRBV10-3 and TRBJ1-5; 7 nucleotides line up with TRBD1. V lost 10 bases, J lost 3 bases, and 18 bases stayed unmatched. The CDR3 sequence is 17 residues long. Germline CDR1 is ENHRY and CDR2 is SYGVKD. CDR3 loop: CATQDRTPAMLNQPQHF. CDR3 in DNA: TGTGCCACCCAGGACAGGACCCCCGCCATGCTCAATCAGCCCCAGCATTTT.

V is TRBV2 and J is TRBJ2-7; TRBD1 matches 9 bases. CDR1 is SNHLY, CDR2 FYNNEI, per germline. The CDR3 consists of 16 residues. J lost 2 bases, V lost 6 bases, and 11 bases had no gene match. CDR3 DNA sequence: TGTGCCAGCAGGGGAGAGGGACAGGGAATGGCCTACGAGCAGTACGTC. It specifies CASRGEGQGMAYEQYV.

As to this clone: A junction boundary mismatches the germline segment, possibly from a read error. The rearrangement uses TRBV5-1 and TRBJ2-7; 7 nucleotides line up with TRBD1. This CDR3 contains 13 residues. Per germline, CDR1 SGHRS and CDR2 YFSETQ. The CDR3 nucleotides are TGCGCCAGCAACTTGGGCAGGGGGTTCGAGCAGTACTTC. This encodes CASNLGRGFEQYF.

The rearrangement joins TRBV2 to TRBJ2-1; no definite D call. Germline CDR1 reads SNHLY; CDR2 reads FYNNEI. This CDR3 contains 12 residues. V gave up 6 bases and J gave up 5 bases, with 8 bases separating them. CDR3 sequence reads: CASRGLDNEQFF. CDR3 nucleotide sequence: TGTGCCAGCAGAGGGTTAGACAATGAGCAGTTCTTC.

The chain employs TRBV7-3 and TRBJ1-1; D is unclear. The CDR3 spans 13 residues. CDR1 and CDR2 (germline): SGHTA, FQGTGA. Trimming took 5 bases from V and 1 from J, leaving 8 bases between them. The CDR3 sequence is CASSTYTNTEAFF. The CDR3 DNA reads TGTGCCAGCAGCACTTATACGAACACTGAAGCTTTCTTT.